This T cell receptor (beta chain) originates from a study of T cell changes during pregnancy in multiple sclerosis. V lost 3 bases, J lost 4 bases, and 10 bases stayed unmatched. This CDR3 contains 16 residues. The germline V gene encodes CDR1 MDHEN and CDR2 SYDVKM. The table came from immunoSEQ multiplex PCR; TCRdb's copy has only in-frame clones and leaves some out. This table holds about 49,000 clones, approximately 94% found once. This chain connects TRBV28 to TRBJ2-7, with 9 nucleotides matching TRBD1. This material consisted of CD8+ T cells from peripheral blood mononuclear cells, taken before pregnancy. The sequence was collected from a female donor with multiple sclerosis, enrolled in a pregnancy study. The CDR3 sequence: CASSFGDRGYDYEQYF. The CDR3, as DNA: TGTGCCAGCAGTTTCGGCGACAGGGGGTATGATTACGAGCAGTACTTC.